These T cell receptor beta chains were read from a single sample in a study of shared clonotypes between healthy human individuals. Sequencing was performed with immunoSEQ multiplex PCR; in TCRdb, only in-frame clones are kept and a portion is missing. The sample holds about 2 million clones, about 94% seen once. Sample: naive CD8+ T cells sorted from blood. These receptors were collected from a man aged 18 to 30 in good health. CDR3s include the opening cysteine and the closing phenylalanine or tryptophan. The D gene is left open where the match is weak. Where a row states a size, it is once, few, many or the class of an expanded clone; other rows omit it.

D	V	J	size	CDR3	DNA
TRBD2	TRBV7-9	TRBJ2-7	.	CASAEASGGLSSYEQYF	TGTGCCAGCGCTGAGGCTAGCGGGGGCCTGAGCTCCTACGAGCAGTACTTC
TRBD1	TRBV5-1	TRBJ1-1	.	CASSLAQGATEAFF	TGCGCCAGCAGCCTGGCCCAGGGGGCCACTGAAGCTTTCTTT
.	TRBV5-1	TRBJ1-5	.	CASSLLTGGNSNQPQHF	TGCGCCAGCAGCTTGTTGACAGGCGGTAATAGCAATCAGCCCCAGCATTTT
.	TRBV30	TRBJ2-1	.	CAWSSRSDEQFF	TGTGCCTGGAGCAGCAGGAGCGATGAGCAGTTCTTC
TRBD2	TRBV27	TRBJ2-7	.	CASSLFGAGGPFEQYF	TGTGCCAGCAGTTTATTTGGGGCGGGGGGGCCGTTCGAGCAGTACTTC
.	TRBV11-2	TRBJ2-5	.	CASSHDRQGRETQYF	TGTGCCAGCAGCCACGACCGTCAGGGGAGGGAGACCCAGTACTTC
.	TRBV7-2	TRBJ2-7	once	CASSFWGPGASYEQYF	TGTGCCAGCAGCTTCTGGGGCCCCGGGGCATCCTACGAGCAGTACTTC
.	TRBV4-1	TRBJ1-2	.	CASSLGQSGYTF	TGCGCCAGCAGCCTTGGACAGTCCGGCTACACCTTC
.	TRBV25-1	TRBJ2-7	.	CASSEIGADEQYF	TGTGCCAGCAGTGAAATAGGGGCAGACGAGCAGTACTTC
TRBD1	TRBV7-9	TRBJ1-2	.	CASSSTGTDDYGYTF	TGTGCCAGCAGCTCCACCGGGACAGACGACTATGGCTACACCTTC
.	TRBV6-5	TRBJ2-3	.	CASSYSSSGTDTQYF	TGTGCCAGCAGTTACTCGAGTAGCGGCACAGATACGCAGTATTTT
.	TRBV4-1	TRBJ2-5	.	CASSQEAVLGGGETQYF	TGCGCCAGCAGCCAAGAAGCGGTGTTGGGTGGGGGAGAGACCCAGTACTTC
.	TRBV19	TRBJ2-2	.	CASRRTANTGELFF	TGTGCCAGTCGAAGGACAGCGAACACCGGGGAGCTGTTTTTT
.	TRBV7-9	TRBJ1-2	.	CASSPPQQALNYGYTF	TGTGCCAGCAGCCCCCCCCAACAGGCGCTAAACTATGGCTACACCTTC
.	TRBV7-9	TRBJ2-3	.	CASSPGLANTDTQYF	TGTGCCAGCAGCCCGGGACTGGCAAACACAGATACGCAGTATTTT
TRBD1	TRBV15	TRBJ2-3	.	CATSRGQASTDTQYF	TGTGCCACCAGCAGGGGACAGGCTAGCACAGATACGCAGTATTTT
.	TRBV4-1	TRBJ2-1	.	CASSQGTTEQFF	TGCGCCAGCAGCCAAGGGACTACCGAGCAGTTCTTC
.	TRBV5-1	TRBJ2-5	.	CASSPEGRGPYQETQYF	TGCGCCAGCAGCCCCGAGGGACGGGGCCCTTATCAAGAGACCCAGTACTTC
.	TRBV19	TRBJ1-5	.	CASSSGINQPQHF	TGTGCCAGTAGTTCCGGAATCAATCAGCCCCAGCATTTT
.	TRBV10-2	TRBJ1-1	.	CASSEFGAPNEAFF	TGCGCCAGCAGTGAGTTCGGGGCCCCGAATGAAGCTTTCTTT
.	TRBV7-6	TRBJ2-3	.	CASSLAQGLVDTQYF	TGTGCCAGCAGCTTAGCGCAGGGCTTGGTGGATACGCAGTATTTT
.	TRBV5-4	TRBJ2-1	.	CASSVTTTGEQFF	TGTGCCAGCAGCGTAACTACTACCGGCGAGCAGTTCTTC
.	TRBV4-1	TRBJ2-7	.	CASSQGTGPYYEQYF	TGCGCCAGCAGCCAAGGTACAGGGCCCTACTACGAGCAGTACTTC
TRBD2	TRBV7-9	TRBJ2-3	once	CASSLASEGLHTDTQYF	TGTGCCAGCAGCTTAGCGAGTGAGGGACTACACACAGATACGCAGTATTTT
.	TRBV25-1	TRBJ1-1	once	CASRDSSWQGEAFF	TGTGCCAGCAGAGATTCGTCGTGGCAGGGAGAAGCTTTCTTT
.	TRBV9	TRBJ2-2	.	CASSAYGGDTGELFF	TGTGCCAGCAGCGCGTATGGCGGGGACACCGGGGAGCTGTTTTTT
TRBD1	TRBV7-6	TRBJ1-5	.	CASSSGTGHQPQHF	TGTGCCAGCAGCTCAGGGACAGGTCATCAGCCCCAGCATTTT
.	TRBV11-2	TRBJ1-2	once	CASRVSRFSYTF	TGTGCCAGCAGGGTATCTAGGTTCAGCTACACCTTC
.	TRBV4-1	TRBJ1-6	.	CASSPTSGSNSPLHF	TGCGCCAGCAGCCCCACGAGTGGGTCAAATTCACCCCTCCACTTT
.	TRBV2	TRBJ2-5	.	CASSGGGGAGETQYF	TGTGCCAGCAGTGGAGGTGGGGGGGCTGGAGAGACCCAGTACTTC
.	TRBV27	TRBJ1-1	.	CASRLLRGNTEAFF	TGTGCCAGCAGACTCCTCAGGGGGAACACTGAAGCTTTCTTT
TRBD2	TRBV4-1	TRBJ2-7	once	CASSSLSGRGGYEQYF	TGCGCCAGCAGCTCTCTAAGCGGGAGAGGAGGCTACGAGCAGTACTTC
.	TRBV2	TRBJ2-7	.	CASSDPGVSYEQYF	TGTGCCAGCAGTGATCCGGGGGTATCCTACGAGCAGTACTTC
TRBD1	TRBV6-4	TRBJ1-6	.	CASIWTGFSPLHF	TGTGCCAGCATCTGGACAGGGTTTTCACCCCTCCACTTT
TRBD1	TRBV5-4	TRBJ2-1	.	CASSPTGGPYNEQFF	TGTGCCAGCAGCCCGACAGGGGGCCCATACAATGAGCAGTTCTTC
.	TRBV19	TRBJ2-2	.	CASSVINTGELFF	TGTGCCAGTAGCGTGATTAACACCGGGGAGCTGTTTTTT
.	TRBV10-2	TRBJ1-1	.	CASSEAGVSGTEAFF	TGCGCCAGCAGTGAGGCGGGGGTCTCAGGCACTGAAGCTTTCTTT
.	TRBV28	TRBJ2-2	once	CASSTWGGLGTGELFF	TGTGCCAGCAGTACCTGGGGGGGGCTGGGCACCGGGGAGCTGTTTTTT
.	TRBV27	TRBJ1-1	once	CASSLSGQNTEAFF	TGTGCCAGCAGTTTATCGGGACAGAACACTGAAGCTTTCTTT
.	TRBV25-1	TRBJ2-3	.	CASSFTGFDTQYF	TGTGCCAGCAGTTTTACAGGGTTTGATACGCAGTATTTT
.	TRBV5-6	TRBJ2-5	.	CASSRGQTPETQYF	TGTGCCAGCAGTCGTGGACAGACCCCCGAGACCCAGTACTTC
TRBD1	TRBV27	TRBJ2-7	.	CASSLSFDRGFYEQYF	TGTGCCAGCAGTTTATCGTTCGACAGGGGGTTCTACGAGCAGTACTTC
TRBD1	TRBV4-3	TRBJ1-2	.	CASSQGQSPNYGYTF	TGCGCCAGCAGCCAGGGACAGTCCCCTAACTATGGCTACACCTTC
.	TRBV5-8	TRBJ2-7	.	CASSLRALSYEQYF	TGTGCCAGCAGCTTGAGGGCCCTGTCCTACGAGCAGTACTTC
TRBD2	TRBV15	TRBJ2-1	.	CATSSSLAGGPDEQFF	TGTGCCACCAGCTCCTCGTTAGCGGGGGGGCCGGATGAGCAGTTCTTC
TRBD2	TRBV11-2	TRBJ2-2	.	CASIPLAGGTGELFF	TGTGCCAGCATCCCCCTAGCGGGAGGCACCGGGGAGCTGTTTTTT
.	TRBV2	TRBJ1-4	.	CASSGPEQEKLFF	TGTGCCAGCAGTGGCCCGGAGCAAGAAAAACTGTTTTTT
.	TRBV4-1	TRBJ2-7	.	CASSQDAVRVDEQYF	TGCGCCAGCAGCCAAGACGCCGTTCGGGTTGACGAGCAGTACTTC
.	TRBV5-4	TRBJ1-2	.	CASSFWGLNYGYTF	TGTGCCAGCAGCTTCTGGGGACTTAACTATGGCTACACCTTC
.	TRBV2	TRBJ1-6	.	CASSGGRGASSYNSPLHF	TGTGCCAGCAGTGGGGGGCGTGGGGCAAGCTCCTATAATTCACCCCTCCACTTT